The sequence of this T cell receptor beta chain was determined in a study of human T cells and chemical hapten exposure. Regarding the study as a whole: With DPC sensitization, TCRs exceeding 1 in 1000 frequency showed no change.

On this clonotype: Its antigen is undetermined.

Per germline, CDR1 ENHRY and CDR2 SYGVKD. The CDR3 has 13 amino acids. Trimming shortened V by 6 bases and J by 12 bases, and 20 bases separated the two germline ends. One entry per CDR3 protein, called by TCRdb with MiXCR from the RACE reads. The sample has some 300,000 distinct CDR3 sequences; around 5% are singletons. The sample's time point: pre-sensitization, week 0. Treatment specified: therapeutic diphenylcyclopropenone sensitization with weekly scalp DPC. Alopecia patients deemed DPC-suitable, aged 18 to 70, excluding pregnancy. The sample here was whole blood, taken in connection with sensitization to the hapten diphenylcyclopropenone (DPC). The genes are TRBV10-3 and TRBJ1-1; tentative D call: TRBD1 (5 bases). This TCR came from a young woman with alopecia areata. Some clones in this sample may be carry-over from other donors' samples. CDR3 DNA sequence: TGTGCCATCAGGAACACAGCTGGGGGGGAGACTTTCTTT. It encodes CAIRNTAGGETFF.